This T cell receptor beta chain was obtained from a study of shared clonotypes between healthy human individuals. Overall study context: Ranging from 18 to 49 in age, donors were a couple of women and a few men.

This CDR3 comprises 12 residues. Trimming removed 11 bases from V and 3 bases from J, with 14 bases in between. Germline lookup yields CDR1 LNHDA and CDR2 SQIVND (reference sequence). Researchers ran the assay at a deep level. Some clones are missing from TCRdb's copy, which holds only in-frame ones; the method was immunoSEQ multiplex PCR. Of roughly 570,000 clones in the sample, about 98% were seen once. Selected positively for CCR7 and CD45RO-negative, naive CD8 cells excluded terminally differentiated effector memory CD45RA+ cells. General observations from the study: Relative to clonotypes present in all four donors, those not shared had lower generation probabilities.

This clone was seen only once. Its antigen is undetermined. The receptor was isolated from a man aged 25-45 years in good health. The chain combines TRBV19 with TRBJ2-7, with D perhaps given as TRBD1 or TRBD2 (5 bases each). Sequencing was performed on naive CD8+ T cells sorted from blood. CDR3 sequence (DNA): TGTGCCTCGAGGGACGCCAGCTACGAGCAGTACTTC. This gives the protein CASRDASYEQYF.